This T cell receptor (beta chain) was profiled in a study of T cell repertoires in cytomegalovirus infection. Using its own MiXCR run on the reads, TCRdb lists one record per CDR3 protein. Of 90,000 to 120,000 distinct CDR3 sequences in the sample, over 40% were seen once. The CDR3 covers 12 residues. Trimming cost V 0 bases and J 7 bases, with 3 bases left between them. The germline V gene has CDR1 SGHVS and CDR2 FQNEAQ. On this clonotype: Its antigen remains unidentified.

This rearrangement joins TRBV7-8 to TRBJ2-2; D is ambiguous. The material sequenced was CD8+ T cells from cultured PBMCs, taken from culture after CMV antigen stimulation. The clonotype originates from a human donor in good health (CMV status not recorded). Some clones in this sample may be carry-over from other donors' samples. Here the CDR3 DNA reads TGTGCCAGCAGCTTAGCGCTCGGGGAGCTGTTTTTT. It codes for CASSLALGELFF.